This T cell receptor beta chain was documented in a study of Graves' ophthalmopathy and Graves' hyperthyroidism. This CDR3 region has 13 residues. V lost 3 bases, J lost 5 bases, and 10 bases lay in between. Germline CDR1 reads SEHNR; CDR2 reads FQNEAQ (reference sequence). This clonotype was recorded many times. Amplification of TCR beta CDR3 regions used RNA transcripts. First-round RT-PCR employed HTBI primers, with a second-round multiplex PCR after it. TCRdb processed the multiplex PCR reads anew with MiXCR; each CDR3 protein has one entry. The top ten hold 8.5% to 14% of the sample, which has roughly 1.1 million distinct CDR3 sequences, roughly two fifths seen once.

The origin of this receptor is an adult man with Graves' hyperthyroidism. V gene TRBV7-9 combines with J gene TRBJ2-5; weak D call: TRBD1 (6 bases). The sequenced sample was peripheral blood or thyroid tissue (not recorded which). The CDR3 spells CASSFAGVETQYF. The CDR3 DNA reads TGTGCCAGCAGCTTCGCAGGGGTCGAGACCCAGTACTTC.